A selection of T cell receptor beta chains follows, all from one sample in a study of blood T cell repertoires in COVID-19. The data were produced by immunoSEQ multiplex PCR, yet TCRdb's version contains in-frame clones alone and is incomplete. The table includes roughly 80,000 clones, about 76% detected once. The sequencing sample was made of peripheral blood. The receptor source for this set is a man at least 80 years old with acute or convalescent COVID-19. The conserved cysteine and the conserved F or W are not part of the CDR3 here. The D gene is left open where the match is weak.

v_gene	j_gene	d_gene	len	CDR3aa
TRBV10-3	TRBJ2-5	.	11	AISEFEQETQY
TRBV18	TRBJ1-6	.	12	ASSRDMGNSPLH
TRBV5-1	TRBJ2-3	TRBD2	14	ASSLGFGEGTDTQY
TRBV3-1/TRBV3-2	TRBJ1-2	TRBD1	13	ASSQADRDNYGYT
TRBV6-5	TRBJ1-1	.	13	ASSYSRSVSTEAF
TRBV27	TRBJ1-5	.	10	ASSSFNQPQH
TRBV15	TRBJ2-7	TRBD2	14	ATSTGTSGRSYEQY
TRBV5-1	TRBJ1-6	TRBD1	13	ASSLAGQGASPLH
TRBV28	TRBJ1-3	.	14	ASSPGGTNSGNTIY
TRBV9	TRBJ2-1	TRBD2	15	ASSVGTSGPIYNEQF
TRBV10-3	TRBJ1-2	.	9	ATRRDYGYT
TRBV28	TRBJ2-3	.	13	ASSLAASGTDTQY
TRBV4-2	TRBJ2-5	.	13	ASSQYGQIQETQY
TRBV27	TRBJ2-6	.	14	ASSSAVRSGANVLT
TRBV2	TRBJ1-5	TRBD1	11	ASRGTGDQPQH
TRBV10-3	TRBJ2-3	.	11	ARARGSSDTQY
TRBV19	TRBJ2-1	TRBD2	14	ASSILASSGYNEQF
TRBV5-4	TRBJ2-1	.	11	ASSLTGNNEQF
TRBV18	TRBJ1-1	.	10	ASSPRNTEAF
TRBV19	TRBJ1-2	TRBD1	14	ASRRLGGEAKRSYT
TRBV5-4	TRBJ1-5	.	12	ASSLAGRGQPQH
TRBV11-2	TRBJ2-1	.	11	ASSLGHYNEQF
TRBV5-4	TRBJ2-1	TRBD1	14	ASSWRTGGSYNEQF
TRBV19	TRBJ1-4	TRBD1	15	ASSRTGGAETNEKLF
TRBV5-1	TRBJ1-1	.	12	ASSFSQVTTEAF